The 22 T cell receptor beta chains below come from one sample, sequenced in a study of radiotherapy plus CTLA-4 blockade in lung cancer. Produced via immunoSEQ multiplex PCR; TCRdb's table is partial and in-frame only. The table records roughly 45,000 clones, approximately 62% of them present only once. Sequencing was performed on peripheral blood, taken from a patient treated with radiotherapy plus ipilimumab. Receptors originate from a human donor with non-small cell lung cancer who had a partial response to radiotherapy plus ipilimumab.

This clone was counted between two and nine times. The rearrangement uses TRBV2 and TRBJ2-7; D is unresolved. The CDR3 spans 12 residues. Germline CDR1 and CDR2: SNHLY and FYNNEI. V was cut by 5 bases and J by 2 bases, with 7 bases left in between. In DNA form, the CDR3 reads TGTGCCAGCAGTTCTGACACCTACGAGCAGTACTTC. Residues: CASSSDTYEQYF. Supplemented by reference TRBV2 and TRBJ2-7, the full variable domain reads EPEVTQTPSHQVTQMGQEVILRCVPISNHLYFYWYRQILGQKVEFLVSFYNNEISEKSEIFDDQFSVERPDGSNFTLKIRSTKLEDSAMYFCASSSDTYEQYFGPGTRLTVT.

There are a few counts of this clone. The chain combines TRBV7-2 with TRBJ2-5; no firm D call. This CDR3 has 12 residues. V was trimmed by 3 bases and J by 4 bases, leaving 6 bases between them. Germline V gene sequence: CDR1 SGHTA, CDR2 FQGNSA. The CDR3 loop is CASSFRGETQYF. The CDR3 DNA follows: TGTGCCAGCAGCTTTCGAGGAGAGACCCAGTACTTC.

This chain connects TRBV7-2 to TRBJ2-1; D might be TRBD2 (5 bases). The CDR3 runs 15 residues. Per the germline V gene, CDR1 is SGHTA and CDR2 is FQGNSA. V lost 2 bases, J lost 8 bases, and 16 bases lay in between. Here the CDR3 reads CASSLRSGPGDEQFF. CDR3 sequence (DNA): TGTGCCAGCAGCTTACGGAGCGGCCCCGGGGATGAGCAGTTCTTC.

The CDR3 region has the DNA TGTGCCAGCAGCCCGCGGGGAGGCTCTGGGGCCAACGTCCTGACTTTC. Protein: CASSPRGGSGANVLTF. This chain uses TRBV7-6 with TRBJ2-6, with a tentative D call TRBD2 (6 bases). The CDR3 sequence is 16 residues long. Trimming removed 5 bases from V and 0 bases from J, with 11 bases in between. CDR1 and CDR2 from the germline V gene are SGHVS and FNYEAQ.

The chain links TRBV6-6 to TRBJ1-2, with TRBD1 as a possible D gene (6 bases). The germline V and J ends were trimmed by 4 bases and 13 bases, with 13 bases remaining between them. Germline V CDR1 and CDR2: MNHNY, SVGAGI (reference sequence). This CDR3 has 11 amino acids. Here the CDR3 DNA reads TGTGCCAGCAGTTCCGGCAGGGGTTTCACCTTC. Translating it yields CASSSGRGFTF.

This chain uses TRBV5-1 with TRBJ1-5, with a weak D call TRBD1 (6 bases). There are 15 residues in the CDR3. CDR1 and CDR2 from the germline V gene are SGHRS and YFSETQ. Trimming pared 3 bases from V and 5 bases from J, leaving 15 bases between. The CDR3 loop reads CASSSDGRGHQPQHF. The CDR3 DNA follows: TGCGCCAGCAGCTCCGACGGCAGGGGTCATCAGCCCCAGCATTTT.

The V call is TRBV9, the J call TRBJ1-1; no definite D call. Germline assignment: CDR1 SGDLS and CDR2 YYNGEE. The CDR3 spans 14 residues. The V end lost 0 bases, the J end lost 1 base, and 7 bases lay between the germline ends. The CDR3 DNA reads TGTGCCAGCAGCGTAGGAGCCTCGAACACTGAAGCTTTCTTT. Translation gives CASSVGASNTEAFF.

By its share, this clone is medium-sized. V usage is TRBV9 and J usage is TRBJ2-7, with D possibly being TRBD2 (5 bases). V was shortened by 0 bases and J by 3 bases, with 10 bases between the two germline ends. The germline V gene encodes CDR1 SGDLS and CDR2 YYNGEE. CDR3 length: 14 residues. DNA of the CDR3: TGTGCCAGCAGCGTAGGTTCGGGGAACTACGAGCAGTACTTC. This encodes CASSVGSGNYEQYF.

This clone was counted between two and nine times. The rearrangement uses TRBV7-3 and TRBJ1-6; D perhaps matches TRBD1 (6 bases). Germline CDR1 reads SGHTA; CDR2 reads FQGTGA. The CDR3 sequence is 15 residues long. The germline V and J ends were trimmed by 5 bases and 10 bases, with 18 bases remaining between them. CDR3 in DNA: TGTGCCAGCAGCCAAGGTGTGGGGGCCCGCTCACCCCTCCACTTT. Translated: CASSQGVGARSPLHF.

The chain carries TRBV14 and TRBJ1-1; 12 bases agree with TRBD1. The CDR3 contains 18 residues. V lost 3 bases to trimming and J lost 1 base; unmatched junction nucleotides: 9. CDR1 SGHDN and CDR2 FVKESK come from the germline V gene. The CDR3 region has the DNA TGTGCCAGCAGCCACTTCCGGGGACAGGGGGCAGGGAACACTGAAGCTTTCTTT. Its protein product is CASSHFRGQGAGNTEAFF.

The rearrangement uses TRBV5-1 and TRBJ2-7, with a possible D match to TRBD1 (5 bases). CDR3 length equals 13 residues. Per the germline V gene, CDR1 is SGHRS and CDR2 is YFSETQ. The germline V and J ends were trimmed by 0 bases and 7 bases, with 11 bases remaining between them. The DNA of the CDR3 is TGCGCCAGCAGCTTGGAGGTAGGGGTAGAGCAGTACTTC. This gives the protein CASSLEVGVEQYF.

The gene calls are TRBV18 and TRBJ2-5; the D is unclear. This CDR3 has 15 amino acids. Germline V gene data show CDR1 as KGHSH and CDR2 as LQKENI. The V and J ends lost 1 base and 2 bases respectively, with 11 bases between them. CDR3 in amino acids: CASSPQPQSQETQYF. The CDR3 nucleotides read TGTGCCAGCTCACCACAGCCACAGTCTCAAGAGACCCAGTACTTC.

The V call is TRBV29-1, the J call TRBJ2-6; 7 positions agree with TRBD1. The CDR3 extends over 17 amino acids. Germline values: CDR1 SQVTM, CDR2 ANQGSEA. The ends lost 6 bases at V and 0 bases at J; junction bases unmatched: 11. In nucleotides, the CDR3 is TGCAGCGTCCAGGGTGGGACAGAAGCCTCTGGGGCCAACGTCCTGACTTTC. Its protein is CSVQGGTEASGANVLTF.

The chain combines TRBV15 with TRBJ1-5; 8 nucleotides agree with TRBD1. This CDR3 spans 16 amino acids. Germline CDR1 LNHNV, CDR2 YYDKDF (reference sequence). The V gene end was trimmed by 3 bases and the J gene end by 6 bases; junction bases not matched to a gene: 10. The CDR3 sequence is CATSRARTGSRQPQHF. In DNA, the CDR3 is TGTGCCACCAGCAGGGCCAGGACAGGGAGCCGTCAGCCCCAGCATTTT.

This clone was seen a handful of times. V gene TRBV6-5 combines with J gene TRBJ1-1; maybe TRBD1 (6 bases). The CDR3 sequence is 15 residues long. V dropped 10 bases and J dropped 5 bases, with 23 bases sitting between them. The germline CDR1 and CDR2 sequences are MNHEY and SVGAGI. The CDR3 reads CATAGLQGHRTEAFF. Written as DNA, the CDR3 is TGTGCCACCGCGGGCTTACAGGGTCATCGAACTGAAGCTTTCTTT.

V gene TRBV2 combines with J gene TRBJ1-2; 7 positions agree with TRBD1. This CDR3 is built from 17 residues. CDR1 is SNHLY, CDR2 FYNNEI, per germline. V trimming: 2 bases; J trimming: 6 bases; junction bases outside the gene matches: 15. In nucleotides, the CDR3 is TGTGCCAGCAGTGAACGGGTTGACAGGGTAAACGGGGATGGCTACACCTTC. This translates into CASSERVDRVNGDGYTF.

The chain carries TRBV27 and TRBJ1-5; D remains unclear. CDR1 is MNHEY, CDR2 SMNVEV, per germline (reference sequence). V lost 3 bases and J lost 9, with 9 bases in between. The CDR3 covers 12 residues. The CDR3 reads CASSFRRGPQHF. The CDR3 nucleotides read TGTGCCAGCAGTTTTCGCCGAGGGCCCCAGCATTTT.

This clone has more than one count but fewer than ten. The DNA for the CDR3 is TGTGCCAGCAGCCCCTCAAGGGGGACGAACAATGAGCAGTTCTTC. It is translated as CASSPSRGTNNEQFF. The chain has TRBV4-2 and TRBJ2-1, with a possible D match to TRBD1 (6 bases). Germline CDR1 reads LGHNA; CDR2 reads YNFKEQ. Trimming removed 4 bases from V and 5 bases from J, with 15 bases in between. The CDR3 runs 15 residues.

This clone was counted between two and nine times. This chain uses TRBV4-1 with TRBJ1-5, with D perhaps TRBD1 (5 bases). The CDR3 spans 15 residues. Trimming took 3 bases from V and 1 from J, leaving 10 bases between them. The V gene's germline CDR1 is MGHRA and CDR2 YSYEKL. CDR3 nucleotides: TGCGCCAGCAGCCAGCTCCAGGGCAGCAATCAGCCCCAGCATTTT. This sequence encodes CASSQLQGSNQPQHF.

This chain links TRBV7-9 with TRBJ1-6; D uncertain. The CDR3 extends over 16 amino acids. Trimming removed 1 base from V and 8 bases from J, with 15 bases in between. CDR1 SEHNR and CDR2 FQNEAQ come from the germline V gene (reference sequence). CDR3 sequence (DNA): TGTGCCAGCAGCTTAGGCAGGCGGGGAGGAGATTCACCCCTCCACTTT. As protein: CASSLGRRGGDSPLHF.

The chain joins TRBV9 to TRBJ2-5; 7 bases are a match to TRBD2. CDR3 length: 14 amino acids. Per the germline V gene, CDR1 is SGDLS and CDR2 is YYNGEE. V gave up 0 bases and J gave up 2 bases; unmatched junction bases: 1. Here the CDR3 reads CASSVGGGQETQYF. The DNA of the CDR3 is TGTGCCAGCAGCGTAGGGGGAGGGCAAGAGACCCAGTACTTC.

The chain has TRBV5-1 and TRBJ2-3, with 7 bases identical to TRBD2. This CDR3 region has 16 residues. Germline V gene sequence: CDR1 SGHRS, CDR2 YFSETQ. The J segment lost 3 bases and the V segment lost 2 bases, leaving 9 bases of the junction unmatched. The CDR3 DNA is TGCGCCAGCAGCTTCGGGCGGGGGTTTAAAACAGATACGCAGTATTTT. Amino acid sequence: CASSFGRGFKTDTQYF. The full variable domain, its missing parts supplied by reference TRBV5-1 and TRBJ2-3, is KAGVTQTPRYLIKTRGQQVTLSCSPISGHRSVSWYQQTPGQGLQFLFEYFSETQRNKGNFPGRFSGRQFSNSRSEMNVSTLELGDSALYLCASSFGRGFKTDTQYFGPGTRLTVL.